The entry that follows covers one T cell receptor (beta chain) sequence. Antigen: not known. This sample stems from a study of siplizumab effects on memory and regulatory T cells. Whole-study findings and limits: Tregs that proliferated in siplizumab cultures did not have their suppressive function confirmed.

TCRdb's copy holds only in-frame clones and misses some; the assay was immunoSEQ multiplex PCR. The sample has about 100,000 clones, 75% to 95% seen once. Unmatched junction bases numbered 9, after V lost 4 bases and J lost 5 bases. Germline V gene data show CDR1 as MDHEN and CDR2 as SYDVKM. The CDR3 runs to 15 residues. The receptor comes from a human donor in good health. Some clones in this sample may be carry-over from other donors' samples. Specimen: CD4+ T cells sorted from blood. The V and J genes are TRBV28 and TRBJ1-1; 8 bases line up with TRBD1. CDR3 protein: CASSSGTGLGTEAFF. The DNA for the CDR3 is TGTGCCAGCAGTTCAGGGACAGGCCTGGGGACTGAAGCTTTCTTT.